This record looks at one TCR beta chain sequence and its context. The antigen is unknown. This CDR3 has 17 residues. Per germline, CDR1 SGHNT and CDR2 YYREEE (reference sequence). Trimming took 0 bases from V and 0 from J, leaving 14 bases between them. Method: immunoSEQ multiplex PCR; TCRdb's copy keeps in-frame clones and lacks some. The table has 85,000 to 100,000 clones, about 85% seen once. The data derive from a study of OX40 agonist ivuxolimab in advanced cancers. Study-wide background: The study gave patients intravenous ivuxolimab at 0.01 to 10 mg/kg every 2 weeks. A mean age of approximately 58 years, range about 23 to 90, was recorded, and approximately 79% were male. Partial responses occurred in Three dose-escalation patients, one with hepatocellular carcinoma and two with cutaneous melanoma.

Broader study findings: Some patients who did not respond also had low normalized T-cell clonal expansion.

Material: CD4+ or CD8+ T cells sorted from blood, obtained in a trial of the OX40 agonist ivuxolimab. The chain combines TRBV5-4 with TRBJ2-3; D gene ambiguous. The TCR originated in an adult with an advanced solid tumor such as melanoma, head and neck, liver or kidney cancer. The CDR3 loop is CASSLEAVGLSTDTQYF. CDR3 coding DNA: TGTGCCAGCAGCTTGGAGGCTGTCGGCCTTAGCACAGATACGCAGTATTTT.